Below, 29 T cell receptor beta chains from the same sample are listed, as sequenced in a study of blood T cell repertoires in COVID-19. Produced via immunoSEQ multiplex PCR; TCRdb's table is partial and in-frame only. The table includes some 120,000 clones, approximately 87% detected once. What was sequenced was peripheral blood. Every receptor here comes from a woman aged 60-75 years with acute or convalescent COVID-19.

DNA for the CDR3: TGCAGCGTTGATAAAGGGGGAGTCAGCAATGAGCAGTTCTTC. It is translated as CSVDKGGVSNEQFF. The rearrangement uses TRBV29-1 and TRBJ2-1; a weak D match, TRBD1 (6 bases). This CDR3 comprises 14 residues. V was trimmed by 3 bases and J by 6 bases, leaving 15 bases between them. The germline CDR1 and CDR2 sequences are SQVTM and ANQGSEA.

The rearrangement uses TRBV9 and TRBJ1-4, with a tentative D call TRBD1 (5 bases). The CDR3 has 13 amino acids. Germline lookup yields CDR1 SGDLS and CDR2 YYNGEE. The V gene lost 2 bases and the J gene lost 5 bases, with 7 bases spanning the gap. The CDR3 DNA reads as TGTGCCAGCAGCGTGACAGTGAATGAAAAACTGTTTTTT. Its translation is CASSVTVNEKLFF.

V and J are TRBV5-6 and TRBJ1-5, with 8 bases that match TRBD1. Germline V gene lookup returns CDR1 SGHDT and CDR2 YYEEEE. V shed 2 bases and J 4 bases; nucleotides not matched to a gene: 5. This CDR3 contains 15 residues. CDR3 sequence reads: CASSFRTGRNQPQHF. The CDR3 DNA reads TGTGCCAGCAGCTTCCGGACAGGGCGGAATCAGCCCCAGCATTTT.

The chain is built from TRBV6-1 and TRBJ1-1; 8 bases match TRBD1. Germline V gene lookup returns CDR1 MNHNS and CDR2 SASEGT. This CDR3 comprises 15 residues. V shed 5 bases, J shed 1 base, and the junction held 6 bases outside the gene matches. The CDR3, as DNA: TGTGCCAGCAGTACCTCGGACAGGGAGAACACTGAAGCTTTCTTT. This gives the protein CASSTSDRENTEAFF.

The V call is TRBV2, the J call TRBJ2-7; 11 bases match TRBD2. V dropped 1 base and J dropped 3; count of bases not matched to a gene: 5. Germline CDR1 reads SNHLY; CDR2 reads FYNNEI. The CDR3 totals 16 residues. DNA for the CDR3: TGTGCCAGCAGTGAAGGCTCCGGGACTAGCGGCTACGAGCAGTACTTC. Protein: CASSEGSGTSGYEQYF.

V and J are TRBV5-4 and TRBJ1-2, with 8 bases aligning to TRBD1. V lost 0 bases and J lost 0; bases outside the gene matches: 7. CDR3 size: 17 residues. Germline lookup yields CDR1 SGHNT and CDR2 YYREEE (reference sequence). For the CDR3, the DNA is TGTGCCAGCAGCTTGGACAGGGGGGGTAACCCTAACTATGGCTACACCTTC. It codes for CASSLDRGGNPNYGYTF.

The chain links TRBV6-6 to TRBJ2-1; TRBD1 matches 12 bases. V lost 6 bases, J lost 8 bases, and 5 bases stayed unmatched. The length of the CDR3 is 14 residues. The V gene's germline CDR1 is MNHNY and CDR2 SVGAGI (reference sequence). The CDR3 nucleotides are TGTGCCAGCAGCCGGGACAGGGGGCAGGATGAGCAGTTCTTC. This codes for CASSRDRGQDEQFF.

In its sample, this clone was seen a few times. The J gene is TRBJ2-1, the V gene TRBV27, with 7 nucleotides matching TRBD2. V lost 7 bases and J lost 0; bases outside the gene matches: 6. The CDR3 length is 15 residues. CDR1 is MNHEY, CDR2 SMNVEV, per germline (reference sequence). CDR3 DNA: TGTGCCAGCACCCCGGGAGGTCCCTCCTACAATGAGCAGTTCTTC. It specifies CASTPGGPSYNEQFF.

J is TRBJ1-1 and V is TRBV7-2, with 11 bases that match TRBD1. The CDR3 is made up of 13 amino acids. J gave up 5 bases and V 4 bases, and 0 bases lay outside the gene matches. The germline CDR1 and CDR2 sequences are SGHTA and FQGNSA. CDR3: CASSWDRGTEAFF. Here the CDR3 DNA reads TGTGCCAGCAGCTGGGACAGGGGGACTGAAGCTTTCTTT.

The chain uses TRBV7-2 and TRBJ2-3; D unresolved. V lost 2 bases and J 4 bases, leaving 13 bases between the germline ends. Germline lookup yields CDR1 SGHTA and CDR2 FQGNSA. The CDR3 loop spans 15 amino acids. The CDR3 reads CASSLLSLLADTQYF. CDR3 coding DNA: TGTGCCAGCAGCTTATTGTCCTTACTCGCAGATACGCAGTATTTT. Variable domain in full (rest from reference TRBV7-2 and TRBJ2-3): GAGVSQSPSNKVTEKGKDVELRCDPISGHTALYWYRQSLGQGLEFLIYFQGNSAPDKSGLPSDRFSAERTGGSVSTLTIQRTQQEDSAVYLCASSLLSLLADTQYFGPGTRLTVL.

The chain uses TRBV6-5 and TRBJ2-7; 9 bases fit TRBD1. Germline-derived CDR1 and CDR2 are MNHEY and SVGAGI. The CDR3 has 16 amino acids. V lost 2 bases to trimming and J lost 3 bases; unmatched junction nucleotides: 8. CDR3 in DNA: TGTGCCAGCAGTTACGCTCTGACAGGGGGGTACTACGAGCAGTACTTC. This encodes CASSYALTGGYYEQYF.

This chain's CDR3 is CASSYNSMNTEAFF. CDR3 in DNA: TGCGCCAGCAGCTATAACAGTATGAACACTGAAGCTTTCTTT. V and J are TRBV5-1 and TRBJ1-1, with D hard to call. CDR1 SGHRS and CDR2 YFSETQ come from the germline V gene. The CDR3 loop spans 14 amino acids. V was trimmed by 3 bases and J by 0 bases, leaving 9 bases between them. Supplemented by reference TRBV5-1 and TRBJ1-1, the full variable domain reads KAGVTQTPRYLIKTRGQQVTLSCSPISGHRSVSWYQQTPGQGLQFLFEYFSETQRNKGNFPGRFSGRQFSNSRSEMNVSTLELGDSALYLCASSYNSMNTEAFFGQGTRLTVV.

Here the CDR3 reads CASSLSSASSYNEQFF. The CDR3 region has the DNA TGTGCCAGCAGCTTGTCTAGCGCAAGCTCCTACAATGAGCAGTTCTTC. The chain uses TRBV5-4 and TRBJ2-1, with D possibly TRBD2 on 6 matching bases. V was shortened by 1 base and J by 0 bases, with 11 bases between the two germline ends. Per germline, CDR1 SGHNT and CDR2 YYREEE (reference sequence). This CDR3 is 16 amino acids long. Variable domain in full (rest from reference TRBV5-4 and TRBJ2-1): ETGVTQSPTHLIKTRGQQVTLRCSSQSGHNTVSWYQQALGQGPQFIFQYYREEENGRGNFPPRFSGLQFPNYSSELNVNALELDDSALYLCASSLSSASSYNEQFFGPGTRLTVL.

The V gene is TRBV7-8, the J gene TRBJ2-7; 7 bases line up with TRBD2. The CDR3 spans 16 residues. With 1 base clipped from V and 3 bases from J, the junction kept 9 bases outside the gene matches. In germline, CDR1 is SGHVS, CDR2 FQNEAQ. The DNA for the CDR3 is TGTGCCAGCAGCTTAGGCCGCTTAGGGGAGGGCTACGAGCAGTACGTC. It specifies CASSLGRLGEGYEQYV.

The genes are TRBV7-8 and TRBJ1-1, with D maybe TRBD1 (6 bases). Germline CDR1 is SGHVS and CDR2 is FQNEAQ. V shed 1 base and J shed 4 bases, with 13 bases lying between them. The CDR3 extends over 15 amino acids. The CDR3 DNA follows: TGTGCCAGCAGCTTAGTGCAGGGGTGGAGCACTGAAGCTTTCTTT. It yields the protein CASSLVQGWSTEAFF.

The chain carries TRBV30 and TRBJ2-3; 7 bases match TRBD2. Germline CDR1 and CDR2: GTSNPN and SVGIG (reference sequence). With 3 bases clipped from V and 2 bases from J, the junction kept 8 bases outside the gene matches. The CDR3 has 15 residues. The CDR3 sequence is CAWSWNAGVTDTQYF. CDR3 DNA sequence: TGTGCCTGGAGCTGGAATGCGGGAGTCACAGATACGCAGTATTTT.

This clone showed up just a few times. The chain uses TRBV7-2 and TRBJ2-1; 11 positions match TRBD1. The V gene end was trimmed by 5 bases and the J gene end by 9 bases; junction bases not matched to a gene: 6. Germline V gene sequence: CDR1 SGHTA, CDR2 FQGNSA. The CDR3 has 14 residues. CDR3 loop: CASSLGTGGGEQFF. The DNA for the CDR3 is TGTGCCAGCAGCCTCGGGACAGGGGGGGGTGAGCAGTTCTTC. Filled out from reference TRBV7-2 and TRBJ2-1, the complete variable domain reads GAGVSQSPSNKVTEKGKDVELRCDPISGHTALYWYRQSLGQGLEFLIYFQGNSAPDKSGLPSDRFSAERTGGSVSTLTIQRTQQEDSAVYLCASSLGTGGGEQFFGPGTRLTVL.

The V gene is TRBV30, the J gene TRBJ1-3, with TRBD1 identical over 8 bases. With V trimmed by 5 bases and J by 2 bases, 8 bases remained unmatched. The length of the CDR3 is 15 residues. Germline V CDR1 and CDR2: GTSNPN, SVGIG (reference sequence). As DNA, the CDR3 is TGTGCCTGGGGACTCCCAGGGGGCGCTGGAAACACCATATATTTT. Its translation is CAWGLPGGAGNTIYF.

The rearrangement joins TRBV14 to TRBJ1-4, with TRBD1 matching 8 bases. In germline, CDR1 is SGHDN, CDR2 FVKESK. The ends lost 5 bases at V and 7 bases at J; junction bases unmatched: 6. The CDR3 runs to 14 residues. The CDR3 protein is CASSFGQGGEKLFF. Written as DNA, the CDR3 is TGTGCCAGCAGCTTCGGACAGGGCGGTGAAAAACTGTTTTTT.

J is TRBJ2-1 and V is TRBV10-1, with 9 nucleotides matching TRBD1. Germline V gives CDR1 WNHNN, CDR2 SYGVQD (reference sequence). The trim removed 2 bases at V and 7 bases at J, leaving 9 bases unmatched. There are 16 residues in the CDR3. The CDR3: CASSEMGQGYENEQFF. The CDR3 nucleotides read TGCGCCAGCAGTGAGATGGGACAGGGATATGAGAATGAGCAGTTCTTC.

The table lists this clone with a count of one. The gene calls are TRBV2 and TRBJ2-5, with 8 positions matching TRBD1. J was trimmed by 7 bases and V by 3 bases; bases with no gene match: 13. CDR3 size: 16 residues. Germline V lookup: CDR1 SNHLY, CDR2 FYNNEI. The CDR3 region is CASSDPQDRVIGTQYF. CDR3 coding DNA: TGTGCCAGCAGTGATCCTCAGGACAGGGTTATTGGGACCCAGTACTTC.

The chain couples TRBV2 to TRBJ1-5; 7 bases match TRBD1. The germline V gene encodes CDR1 SNHLY and CDR2 FYNNEI. V shed 7 bases and J 9 bases; nucleotides not matched to a gene: 9. CDR3 length equals 13 residues. The CDR3 reads CASKELQGTPQHF. For the CDR3, the DNA is TGTGCCAGCAAAGAATTACAGGGGACGCCCCAGCATTTT.

The chain employs TRBV10-3 and TRBJ1-5, with D possibly being TRBD1 (6 bases). The CDR3 is 16 residues long. V lost 4 bases and J lost 2, with 15 bases in between. Looked up from germline, CDR1 is ENHRY and CDR2 is SYGVKD. DNA of the CDR3: TGTGCCATCAGTGTGGGGGGGGGCATGGGCAATCAGCCCCAGCATTTT. It translates to CAISVGGGMGNQPQHF.

This chain joins TRBV19 and TRBJ1-2; 7 bases line up with TRBD1. The germline gives CDR1 LNHDA, CDR2 SQIVND (reference sequence). The junction had 15 bases not matched to a gene; V was cut back by 10 bases and J by 4 bases. CDR3 length equals 15 residues. CDR3 loop: CAIPPPYRGRYGYTF. For the CDR3, the DNA is TGTGCCATTCCCCCCCCCTACAGGGGACGCTATGGCTACACCTTC.

This clone was counted a single time. The V and J genes are TRBV5-1 and TRBJ1-1, with D tentatively TRBD1 (5 bases). V lost 2 bases, J lost 7 bases, and 12 bases lay in between. The germline V gene encodes CDR1 SGHRS and CDR2 YFSETQ. This CDR3 is built from 13 residues. CDR3 bases: TGCGCCAGCAGCTTTGTAGGGGCCGGTGAAGCTTTCTTT. Its protein is CASSFVGAGEAFF.

The chain has TRBV21-1 and TRBJ1-6; the D segment call TRBD1 is taken from the table without a DNA check. TRBV21-1 is reported as a pseudogene. CDR3 size: 13 residues. CDR3 in DNA: TGTGCCAGCAAGGGGACAGGTAGTTCACCCCTCCACTTT. Protein: CASKGTGSSPLHF.

The chain uses TRBV24-1 and TRBJ2-2, with D uncertain. The CDR3 has 16 residues. Germline CDR1 and CDR2: KGHDR and SFDVKD. V lost 1 base to trimming and J lost 0 bases, with 8 bases between them. The CDR3 protein is CATSDFEASNTGELFF. CDR3 in DNA: TGTGCCACCAGTGATTTTGAGGCTTCGAACACCGGGGAGCTGTTTTTT.

In its sample, this clone was seen once. The chain uses TRBV28 and TRBJ2-2; 14 positions agree with TRBD2. The CDR3 extends over 17 amino acids. Per germline, CDR1 MDHEN and CDR2 SYDVKM. The trim removed 3 bases at V and 11 bases at J, leaving 11 bases unmatched. The CDR3 DNA reads TGTGCCAGCAGTTTCTTGCCAGGGACTAGCGGGAGTGTAGAGCTGTTTTTT. Translated, it gives CASSFLPGTSGSVELFF. Supplemented by reference TRBV28 and TRBJ2-2, the full variable domain reads DVKVTQSSRYLVKRTGEKVFLECVQDMDHENMFWYRQDPGLGLRLIYFSYDVKMKEKGDIPEGYSVSREKKERFSLILESASTNQTSMYLCASSFLPGTSGSVELFFGEGSRLTVL.

The V and J genes are TRBV30 and TRBJ1-6; D gene unclear. V lost 3 bases and J lost 0, with 15 bases in between. Germline CDR1 GTSNPN, CDR2 SVGIG (reference sequence). This CDR3 is 17 amino acids long. CDR3 sequence: CAWSPGLGSSYNSPLHF. Written as DNA, the CDR3 is TGTGCCTGGAGCCCTGGGCTCGGTAGCTCCTATAATTCACCCCTCCACTTT.